Included here is one TCR beta chain sequence, with context. Per the original methods: How many nucleated cells were present was estimated from reference gene primer amplification. Measured with immunoSEQ multiplex PCR; TCRdb has only the in-frame clones, and not every one. That table furnishes V, J and clone size, whereas the DNA furnished D and trimming. The data contain about 40,000 clones, roughly 81% of them singletons. The CDR3 runs to 13 residues. Trimming removed 6 bases from V and 12 bases from J, with 18 bases in between. Germline V CDR1 and CDR2: KGHSH, LQKENI. These data originate in a study of blood T cell repertoires in COVID-19. At the level of the study: From the United States, Italy and Spain came samples of acute and convalescent COVID-19. T cells, B-cell-depleted T cells, or PBMCs supplied cDNA or gDNA.

The sequenced sample was peripheral blood. The receptor's source is a human donor in a cohort sampled during active COVID-19. V and J are TRBV18 and TRBJ2-1, with a weak D call TRBD2 (5 bases). The CDR3 nucleotides read TGTGCCAGCTCCCCCAGAGAGGCGGCGGGGCAGTTCTTC. Translated, it gives CASSPREAAGQFF.